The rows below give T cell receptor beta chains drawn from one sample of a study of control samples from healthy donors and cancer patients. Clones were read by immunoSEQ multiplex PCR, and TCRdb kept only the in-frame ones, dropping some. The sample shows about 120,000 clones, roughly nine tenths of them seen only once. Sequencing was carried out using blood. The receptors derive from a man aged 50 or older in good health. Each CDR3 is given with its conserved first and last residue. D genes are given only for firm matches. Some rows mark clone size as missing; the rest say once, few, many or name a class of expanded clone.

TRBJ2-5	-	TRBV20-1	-	CSARGGETQYF	TGCAGTGCTAGAGGTGGAGAGACCCAGTACTTC
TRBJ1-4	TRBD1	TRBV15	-	CATSPLSGTGGEKLFF	TGTGCCACCAGCCCCCTATCCGGGACAGGGGGAGAAAAACTGTTTTTT
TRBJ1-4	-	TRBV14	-	CASSHPPTGAEEKLFF	TGTGCCAGCAGCCATCCCCCCACGGGGGCAGAAGAAAAACTGTTTTTT
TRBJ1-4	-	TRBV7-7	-	CASSPGVGNNEKLFF	TGTGCCAGCAGCCCAGGGGTGGGAAACAATGAAAAACTGTTTTTT
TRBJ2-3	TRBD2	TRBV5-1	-	CASSFPSGGMTDTQYF	TGCGCCAGCAGCTTCCCTAGCGGGGGGATGACAGATACGCAGTATTTT
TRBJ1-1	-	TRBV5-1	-	CASSLVVADTEAFF	TGCGCCAGCAGCTTGGTTGTAGCGGACACTGAAGCTTTCTTT
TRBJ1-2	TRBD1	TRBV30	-	CAWSNTGAHGYTF	TGTGCCTGGAGTAATACAGGGGCCCATGGCTACACCTTC
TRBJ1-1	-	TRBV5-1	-	CASSLGPTGSPEAFF	TGCGCCAGCAGCCTTGGACCTACAGGATCCCCTGAAGCCTTCTTT
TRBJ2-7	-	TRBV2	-	CASSGLEQYF	TGTGCCAGCAGTGGTCTCGAGCAGTACTTC
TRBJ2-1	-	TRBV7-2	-	CASSLVVGGPGNEQFF	TGTGCCAGCAGCTTAGTGGTGGGGGGGCCTGGCAATGAGCAGTTCTTC
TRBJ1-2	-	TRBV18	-	CASSPPGRQKVYGYTF	TGTGCCAGCTCACCACCGGGGAGACAGAAAGTGTATGGCTACACCTTC
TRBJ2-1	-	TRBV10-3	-	CAISAGSGNEQFF	TGTGCCATCAGTGCTGGATCGGGCAATGAGCAGTTCTTC
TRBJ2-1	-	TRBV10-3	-	CAISGGQGGYNEQFF	TGTGCCATCAGTGGGGGTCAGGGGGGCTACAATGAGCAGTTCTTC
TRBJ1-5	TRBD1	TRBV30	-	CAWSVPGTGYQPQHF	TGTGCCTGGAGTGTACCGGGGACAGGTTATCAGCCCCAGCATTTT
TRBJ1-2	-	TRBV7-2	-	CASSLTGAYGYTF	TGTGCCAGCAGCTTAACAGGAGCCTATGGCTACACCTTC
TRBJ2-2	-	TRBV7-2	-	CASSLRWGQENTGELFF	TGTGCCAGCAGCTTACGGTGGGGGCAAGAAAACACCGGGGAGCTGTTTTTT
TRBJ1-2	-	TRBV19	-	CASRQRGFQGYGYTF	TGTGCCAGTAGACAGCGGGGGTTCCAGGGGTATGGCTACACCTTC
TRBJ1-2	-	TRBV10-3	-	CATQTRDNYGYTF	TGTGCCACCCAGACACGTGATAACTATGGCTACACCTTC
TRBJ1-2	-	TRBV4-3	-	CASSQEFSVGYTF	TGCGCCAGCAGCCAAGAATTCTCTGTTGGCTACACCTTC
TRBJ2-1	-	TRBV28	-	CASSPPGDLGNEQFF	TGTGCCAGCAGCCCCCCTGGGGATCTAGGGAATGAGCAGTTCTTC
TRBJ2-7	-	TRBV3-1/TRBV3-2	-	CASSPQGLGYEQYF	TGTGCCAGCAGTCCTCAGGGGTTGGGCTACGAGCAGTACTTC
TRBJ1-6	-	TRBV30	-	CAWSEQASNSPLHF	TGTGCCTGGAGTGAACAGGCTAGCAATTCACCCCTCCACTTT
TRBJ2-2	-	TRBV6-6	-	CASRHPQGELFF	TGTGCCAGCAGGCACCCCCAGGGGGAGCTGTTTTTT
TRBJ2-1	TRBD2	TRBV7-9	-	CASSLVPAGGQGEQFF	TGTGCCAGCAGCTTAGTCCCAGCGGGGGGGCAGGGTGAGCAGTTCTTC
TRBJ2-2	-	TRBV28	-	CASREIDTGELFF	TGTGCCAGCAGAGAGATTGACACCGGGGAGCTGTTTTTT
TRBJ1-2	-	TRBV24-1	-	CATSQGRGGYTF	TGTGCCACCTCCCAGGGGAGGGGTGGCTACACCTTC
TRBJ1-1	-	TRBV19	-	CASSQAKGTEAFF	TGTGCCAGTAGCCAAGCGAAGGGCACTGAAGCTTTCTTT
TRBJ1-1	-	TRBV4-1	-	CASSLQGNTEAFF	TGCGCCAGCAGCCTACAGGGGAACACTGAAGCTTTCTTT
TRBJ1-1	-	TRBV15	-	CATRTGTMNTEAFF	TGTGCCACCAGAACCGGGACAATGAACACTGAAGCTTTCTTT
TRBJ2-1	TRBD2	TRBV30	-	CAWHSGGLEQFF	TGTGCCTGGCATAGCGGGGGGCTTGAGCAGTTCTTC
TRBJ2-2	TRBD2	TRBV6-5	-	CASSFQRGGVGELFF	TGTGCCAGCAGTTTCCAGCGGGGGGGCGTCGGGGAGCTGTTTTTT
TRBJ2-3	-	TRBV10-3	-	CAIRGSTDTQYF	TGTGCCATCAGAGGTAGCACAGATACGCAGTATTTT
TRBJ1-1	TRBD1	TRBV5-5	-	CASSVGQGLMNTEAFF	TGTGCCAGCAGCGTGGGACAGGGTCTAATGAACACTGAAGCTTTCTTT
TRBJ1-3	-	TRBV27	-	CASSPRTGTGNTIYF	TGTGCCAGCAGTCCACGTACAGGGACTGGAAACACCATATATTTT
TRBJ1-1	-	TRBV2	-	CASILENTEAFF	TGTGCCAGCATTCTAGAGAACACTGAAGCTTTCTTT
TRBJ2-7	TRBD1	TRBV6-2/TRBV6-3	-	CASSYATGTGNYEQYF	TGTGCCAGCAGTTACGCCACCGGGACAGGGAACTACGAGCAGTACTTC
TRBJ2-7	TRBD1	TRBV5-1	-	CASSLAGTGGNYEQYF	TGCGCCAGCAGCTTGGCCGGGACAGGGGGCAACTACGAGCAGTACTTC
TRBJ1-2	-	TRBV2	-	CASSEESRGDYGYTF	TGTGCCAGCAGTGAAGAAAGTAGGGGTGACTATGGCTACACCTTC
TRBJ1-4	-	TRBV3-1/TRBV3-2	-	CASSQGTLGAEKLFF	TGTGCCAGCAGCCAAGGGACATTGGGAGCCGAAAAACTGTTTTTT
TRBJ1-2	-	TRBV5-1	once	CASSLEGLTYGYTF	TGCGCCAGCAGCTTGGAGGGACTTACCTATGGCTACACCTTC
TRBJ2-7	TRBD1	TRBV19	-	CASSPGTGGFYEQYF	TGTGCCAGTAGTCCCGGGACAGGAGGTTTCTACGAGCAGTACTTC
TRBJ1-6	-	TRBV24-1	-	CATRQGPYSPLHF	TGTGCCACCCGGCAGGGACCTTATTCACCCCTCCACTTT
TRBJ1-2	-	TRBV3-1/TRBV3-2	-	CASSQETNYGYTF	TGTGCCAGCAGCCAGGAGACTAACTATGGCTACACCTTC
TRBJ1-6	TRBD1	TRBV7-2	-	CASSPGQGTSPLHF	TGTGCCAGCAGCCCGGGACAGGGGACGTCACCCCTCCACTTT
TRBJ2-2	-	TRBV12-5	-	CASGLVQGALTGELFF	TGTGCTAGTGGTTTGGTACAAGGGGCGTTGACCGGGGAGCTGTTTTTT
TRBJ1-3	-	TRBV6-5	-	CASSSTGGRNTIYF	TGTGCCAGCAGTTCGACGGGGGGTAGAAACACCATATATTTT
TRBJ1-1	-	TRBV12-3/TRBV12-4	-	CASRIMDEAFF	TGTGCCAGCAGGATTATGGACGAAGCTTTCTTT
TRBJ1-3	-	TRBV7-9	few	CASSHRADGNTIYF	TGTGCCAGCAGCCACCGGGCAGATGGAAACACCATATATTTT
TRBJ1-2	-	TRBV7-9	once	CASSLVGEVAGYTF	TGTGCCAGCAGCTTAGTTGGGGAAGTTGCTGGCTACACCTTC
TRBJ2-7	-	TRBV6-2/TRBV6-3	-	CASSYDWRRTYEQYF	TGTGCCAGCAGTTACGATTGGCGGAGGACCTACGAGCAGTACTTC
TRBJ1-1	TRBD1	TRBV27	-	CASSSGGRSTEAFF	TGTGCCAGCAGTTCAGGGGGTAGGAGCACTGAAGCTTTCTTT
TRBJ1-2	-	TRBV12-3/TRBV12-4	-	CASSLGYGYTF	TGTGCCAGCAGTTTGGGGTATGGCTACACCTTC
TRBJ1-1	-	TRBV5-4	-	CASSPGLGTEAFF	TGTGCCAGCAGCCCAGGGTTGGGAACTGAAGCTTTCTTT
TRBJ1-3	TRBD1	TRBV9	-	CASSETGDSGNTIYF	TGTGCCAGCAGCGAAACAGGGGACTCTGGAAACACCATATATTTT
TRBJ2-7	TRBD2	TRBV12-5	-	CASGSGTSGYGSYEQYF	TGTGCTAGTGGCTCCGGGACTAGCGGGTATGGCTCCTACGAGCAGTACTTC
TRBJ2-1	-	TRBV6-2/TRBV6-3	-	CASSYLTYNEQFF	TGTGCCAGCAGTTACTTGACGTACAATGAGCAGTTCTTC
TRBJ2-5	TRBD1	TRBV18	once	CASSPWDRSYETQYF	TGTGCCAGCTCACCGTGGGACAGATCCTACGAGACCCAGTACTTC
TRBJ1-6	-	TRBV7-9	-	CASSLGDRSSPLHF	TGTGCCAGCAGCTTAGGAGACAGGTCGTCACCCCTCCACTTT